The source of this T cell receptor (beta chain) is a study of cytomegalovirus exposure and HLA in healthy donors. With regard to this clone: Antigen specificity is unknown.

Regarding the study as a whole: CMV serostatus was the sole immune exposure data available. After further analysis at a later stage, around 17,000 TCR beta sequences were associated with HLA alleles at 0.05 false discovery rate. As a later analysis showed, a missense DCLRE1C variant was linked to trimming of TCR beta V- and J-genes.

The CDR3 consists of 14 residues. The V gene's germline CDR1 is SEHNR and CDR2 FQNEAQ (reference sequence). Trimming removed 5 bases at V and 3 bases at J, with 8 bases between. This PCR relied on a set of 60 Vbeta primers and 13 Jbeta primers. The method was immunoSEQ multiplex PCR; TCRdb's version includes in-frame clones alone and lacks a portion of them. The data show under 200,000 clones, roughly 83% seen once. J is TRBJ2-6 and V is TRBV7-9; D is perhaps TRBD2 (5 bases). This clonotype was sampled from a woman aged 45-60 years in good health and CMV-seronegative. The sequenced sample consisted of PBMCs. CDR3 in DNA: TGTGCCAGCAGCGTGGACTTTGGGGCCAACGTCCTGACTTTC. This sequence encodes CASSVDFGANVLTF.